This T cell receptor (beta chain) stems from a study of shared clonotypes between healthy human individuals. Template for every sorted-subset replicate PCR totaled approximately 0.2 ug DNA, tens of thousands of T cell genomes. TCRdb's table, derived via immunoSEQ multiplex PCR, lists solely in-frame clones and lacks some. The table lists 2,100,000 or so clones, approximately 96% of them singletons. Deletions cut 2 bases from V and 4 bases from J, with 14 bases between. This CDR3 comprises 15 residues. Germline CDR1 MNHNS, CDR2 SASEGT. Findings and limits, study-wide: On the whole, naive subsets had larger estimated richness than memory subsets had.

A single count supports this clone. What it recognizes is unknown. The sequencing sample was made of naive CD4+ T cells sorted from blood. Subset defined: CD45RA+ positively selected. V usage is TRBV6-1 and J usage is TRBJ1-2, with unresolved D. The TCR comes from a man in his late teens or twenties in good health. DNA for the CDR3: TGTGCCAGCAGTGAAAATCCAGGATCTTTCTATGGCTACACCTTC. Encoded protein: CASSENPGSFYGYTF.